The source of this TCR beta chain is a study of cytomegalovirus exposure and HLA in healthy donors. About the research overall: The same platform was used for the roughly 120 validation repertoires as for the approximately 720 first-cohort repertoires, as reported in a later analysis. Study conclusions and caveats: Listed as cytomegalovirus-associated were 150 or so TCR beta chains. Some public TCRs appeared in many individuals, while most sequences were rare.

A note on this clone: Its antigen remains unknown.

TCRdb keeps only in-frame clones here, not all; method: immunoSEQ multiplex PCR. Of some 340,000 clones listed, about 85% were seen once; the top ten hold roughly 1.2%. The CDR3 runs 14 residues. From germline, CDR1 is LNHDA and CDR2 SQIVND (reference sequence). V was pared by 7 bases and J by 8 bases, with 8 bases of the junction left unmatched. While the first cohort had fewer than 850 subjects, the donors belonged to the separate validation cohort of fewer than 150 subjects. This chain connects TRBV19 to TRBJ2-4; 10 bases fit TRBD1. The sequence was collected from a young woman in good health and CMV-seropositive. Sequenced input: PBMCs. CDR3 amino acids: CASKAGTGVDIQYF. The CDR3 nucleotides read TGTGCCAGTAAAGCCGGGACAGGGGTAGACATTCAGTACTTC.